These 27 T cell receptor beta chains share one sample of origin, sequenced in a study of cytomegalovirus exposure and HLA in healthy donors. PCR used 60 Vbeta primers and 13 Jbeta primers. The table came from immunoSEQ multiplex PCR; TCRdb's copy has only in-frame clones and leaves some out. This sample carries roughly 150,000 clones, over 80% of them seen once, and the ten largest clones take approximately 1.5%. Sequenced input: PBMCs. These receptors came from a girl between 10 and 17 years old in good health and CMV-seropositive.

The V call is TRBV7-6, the J call TRBJ2-7, with D unclear. This CDR3 region has 13 residues. Trimming took off 0 bases at V and 4 bases at J, with 7 bases between the two ends. Germline CDR1 is SGHVS and CDR2 is FNYEAQ. CDR3 sequence reads: CASSLAPDYEQYF. CDR3 DNA sequence: TGTGCCAGCAGCTTAGCTCCAGATTACGAGCAGTACTTC.

V usage is TRBV28 and J usage is TRBJ2-7; D possibly corresponds to TRBD1 (5 bases). The CDR3 loop spans 16 amino acids. Trimming cost V 4 bases and J 1 base, with 17 bases left between them. Germline CDR1 MDHEN, CDR2 SYDVKM. The CDR3 region is CASSSLPLTVSYEQYF. As DNA, the CDR3 is TGTGCCAGCAGTTCCCTCCCATTGACAGTTTCCTACGAGCAGTACTTC. Looking up the rest from reference TRBV28 and TRBJ2-7 gives the full variable domain: DVKVTQSSRYLVKRTGEKVFLECVQDMDHENMFWYRQDPGLGLRLIYFSYDVKMKEKGDIPEGYSVSREKKERFSLILESASTNQTSMYLCASSSLPLTVSYEQYFGPGTRLTVT.

Only one count was recorded for this clone. The rearrangement uses TRBV7-9 and TRBJ1-2, with a tentative D call TRBD1 (5 bases). The V end was cut by 5 bases, the J end by 7 bases, with 20 bases between. Germline V gene lookup returns CDR1 SEHNR and CDR2 FQNEAQ (reference sequence). The length of the CDR3 is 15 residues. The CDR3 DNA is TGTGCCAGCAGCGCTAATAATCCAGGAAGGGGTGGCTACACCTTC. Amino acids: CASSANNPGRGGYTF.

This rearrangement joins TRBV29-1 to TRBJ1-2; 7 bases match TRBD1. Germline CDR1 is SQVTM and CDR2 is ANQGSEA. V gave up 7 bases and J gave up 5 bases; unmatched junction bases: 7. The CDR3 covers 12 residues. CDR3 bases: TGCAGCGCAAACAGGGGATATTATGGCTACACCTTC. Translated, it gives CSANRGYYGYTF. The variable domain in full, completed from reference TRBV29-1 and TRBJ1-2, reads SAVISQKPSRDICQRGTSLTIQCQVDSQVTMMFWYRQQPGQSLTLIATANQGSEATYESGFVIDKFPISRPNLTFSTLTVSNMSPEDSSIYLCSANRGYYGYTFGSGTRLTVV.

The chain recombines TRBV13 with TRBJ2-1; 16 bases align to TRBD2. Germline V gives CDR1 PRHDT, CDR2 FYEKMQ (reference sequence). The V segment lost 5 bases and the J segment 2 bases; nucleotides outside the gene matches: 3. CDR3 length: 17 amino acids. CDR3 residues: CASSGTSGGVAYNEQFF. The CDR3 bases are TGTGCCAGCAGCGGGACTAGCGGGGGGGTGGCCTACAATGAGCAGTTCTTC. Together with reference TRBV13 and TRBJ2-1, the CDR3 gives the full variable domain: AAGVIQSPRHLIKEKRETATLKCYPIPRHDTVYWYQQGPGQDPQFLISFYEKMQSDKGSIPDRFSAQQFSDYHSELNMSSLELGDSALYFCASSGTSGGVAYNEQFFGPGTRLTVL.

V usage is TRBV30 and J usage is TRBJ1-1, with D perhaps TRBD1 (6 bases). The CDR3 has 17 residues. Germline V CDR1 and CDR2: GTSNPN, SVGIG (reference sequence). V was clipped by 0 bases and J by 3 bases, with 20 bases between them. The CDR3: CAWSVWTRGPPDTEAFF. The CDR3 DNA sequence: TGTGCCTGGAGTGTCTGGACCAGGGGTCCGCCCGACACTGAAGCTTTCTTT.

The gene calls are TRBV2 and TRBJ1-2; 8 bases are a match to TRBD1. The CDR3 sequence is 15 residues long. The J segment lost 5 bases and the V segment lost 7 bases, leaving 12 bases of the junction unmatched. Germline V CDR1 and CDR2: SNHLY, FYNNEI. CDR3 in DNA: TGTGCCAGCATTAGGTCTTCAGGGGGCGGGTATGGCTACACCTTC. Its protein is CASIRSSGGGYGYTF.

The chain recombines TRBV20-1 with TRBJ1-2; D not resolved. The V and J ends lost 3 bases and 11 bases respectively, with 13 bases between them. Germline V gene sequence: CDR1 DFQATT, CDR2 SNEGSKA (reference sequence). The CDR3 length is 11 residues. Here the CDR3 DNA reads TGCAGTGCTAGTTTGCAGGAGGCGTACACCTTC. Translated, it gives CSASLQEAYTF.

The V gene is TRBV6-1, the J gene TRBJ2-2; the match to TRBD2 covers 9 bases. The CDR3 sequence is 14 residues long. After removal of 7 bases from V and 7 bases from J, the junction contained 7 bases not matched to a gene. Looked up from germline, CDR1 is MNHNS and CDR2 is SASEGT. The CDR3 nucleotides are TGTGCCAGCAAGTGGGCGGGAGGGGTCGGGGAGCTGTTTTTT. It encodes CASKWAGGVGELFF.

A remark on this clone: Mismatch with germline at one junction end may stem from a read error. The chain joins TRBV7-9 to TRBJ2-1, with 7 bases lining up with TRBD1. The length of the CDR3 is 16 residues. The V gene's germline CDR1 is SEHNR and CDR2 FQNEAQ (reference sequence). CDR3 nucleotide sequence: TGTTCCAGCAGCTTACGTTCAGGGGGCTCCTACAATGAGCAGTTCTTC. Its translation: CSSSLRSGGSYNEQFF.

V and J are TRBV27 and TRBJ2-7; D gene ambiguous. V shed 0 bases and J shed 0 bases, with 9 bases lying between them. Germline values: CDR1 MNHEY, CDR2 SMNVEV (reference sequence). This CDR3 is 15 amino acids long. The CDR3 is CASSLSGAPSYEQYF. The CDR3 bases are TGTGCCAGCAGTTTATCTGGAGCCCCCTCCTACGAGCAGTACTTC.

The rearrangement uses TRBV5-5 and TRBJ2-2; D might be TRBD2 (5 bases). The CDR3 sequence is 15 residues long. CDR1 and CDR2 from the germline V gene are SGHKS and YYEKEE (reference sequence). Trimming removed 4 bases at V and 4 bases at J, with 14 bases between. CDR3 sequence (DNA): TGTGCCAGCAGCGTACCTAGCAGTGGCACCGGGGAGCTGTTTTTT. The encoded protein is CASSVPSSGTGELFF.

This chain joins TRBV9 and TRBJ2-7, with D possibly TRBD1 on 7 matching bases. Germline CDR1 is SGDLS and CDR2 is YYNGEE. This CDR3 is built from 14 residues. V was cut by 3 bases and J by 3 bases, with 13 bases left in between. The CDR3 region is CASSGGDSDYEQYF. The DNA of the CDR3 is TGTGCCAGCAGCGGGGGGGACAGCGACTACGAGCAGTACTTC.

The rearrangement joins TRBV9 to TRBJ2-2, with D perhaps TRBD1 (5 bases). CDR1 and CDR2 from the germline V gene are SGDLS and YYNGEE. Trimming took off 0 bases at V and 2 bases at J, with 14 bases between the two ends. The CDR3 length is 17 residues. CDR3 in amino acids: CASSVGAGARNTGELFF. For the CDR3, the DNA is TGTGCCAGCAGCGTAGGGGCTGGGGCCCGAAACACCGGGGAGCTGTTTTTT.

The chain joins TRBV5-4 to TRBJ1-2; 10 bases align to TRBD1. Looked up from germline, CDR1 is SGHNT and CDR2 is YYREEE (reference sequence). This CDR3 has 15 residues. V shed 4 bases and J 0 bases; nucleotides not matched to a gene: 3. The CDR3 DNA reads as TGTGCCAGCAGCCCCGGGACAGGGGCTAACTATGGCTACACCTTC. The encoded protein is CASSPGTGANYGYTF.

This clone was seen a few times. The chain recombines TRBV7-2 with TRBJ1-1; perhaps TRBD1 as D (5 bases). This CDR3 spans 13 amino acids. Germline CDR1 and CDR2: SGHTA and FQGNSA. With 5 bases removed from V and 8 bases from J, the gap between germline ends came to 15 bases. CDR3 in amino acids: CASSQNKAGEAFF. The CDR3, as DNA: TGTGCCAGCAGCCAAAACAAGGCAGGGGAAGCTTTCTTT.

V and J are TRBV29-1 and TRBJ2-1, with a tentative D call TRBD1 (5 bases). Trimming removed 5 bases from V and 7 bases from J, with 9 bases in between. CDR3 length: 11 residues. Germline V gene lookup returns CDR1 SQVTM and CDR2 ANQGSEA. The CDR3 here is CSVLGLNEQFF. The CDR3 DNA reads as TGCAGCGTTCTGGGGCTGAATGAGCAGTTCTTC.

This CDR3 is CASSIRTGGYGYTF. DNA of the CDR3: TGTGCCAGTAGTATTCGGACGGGGGGCTATGGCTACACCTTC. The J gene is TRBJ1-2, the V gene TRBV19; the D gene is possibly TRBD1 (5 bases). CDR1 is LNHDA and CDR2 is SQIVND in the germline V gene (reference sequence). V was pared by 3 bases and J by 4 bases, with 12 bases between. This CDR3 comprises 14 residues.

The J gene is TRBJ2-1, the V gene TRBV9; the match to TRBD2 covers 9 bases. The germline CDR1 and CDR2 sequences are SGDLS and YYNGEE. V lost 0 bases, J lost 7 bases, and 2 bases stayed unmatched. The CDR3 covers 14 residues. Here the CDR3 reads CASSVELAGNEQFF. The CDR3 region has the DNA TGTGCCAGCAGCGTAGAACTAGCGGGTAATGAGCAGTTCTTC.

In this sample, this clone turned up a few times. This chain connects TRBV5-1 to TRBJ2-3; 9 bases map to TRBD2. The CDR3 consists of 15 residues. From germline, CDR1 is SGHRS and CDR2 YFSETQ. Trimming at V came to 1 base and at J to 0 bases, leaving 0 bases not matched to a gene. The CDR3, as DNA: TGCGCCAGCAGCTTGACTAGCGGGAGCACAGATACGCAGTATTTT. Translated: CASSLTSGSTDTQYF. Full variable domain (remainder filled in from reference TRBV5-1 and TRBJ2-3): KAGVTQTPRYLIKTRGQQVTLSCSPISGHRSVSWYQQTPGQGLQFLFEYFSETQRNKGNFPGRFSGRQFSNSRSEMNVSTLELGDSALYLCASSLTSGSTDTQYFGPGTRLTVL.

For the CDR3, the DNA is TGTGCCAGCAGCCTCCTCGGGACTATGCAGTATTTT. Its translation is CASSLLGTMQYF. This sequence joins TRBV7-3 and TRBJ2-3; 7 positions agree with TRBD2. J was trimmed by 11 bases and V by 5 bases; bases with no gene match: 7. This CDR3 has 12 residues. Germline V gives CDR1 SGHTA, CDR2 FQGTGA.

V gene TRBV7-8 combines with J gene TRBJ1-2; D remains unclear. There are 14 residues in the CDR3. The germline gives CDR1 SGHVS, CDR2 FQNEAQ. V shed 0 bases and J shed 2 bases, with 7 bases lying between them. The CDR3 reads CASSLAHRNYGYTF. CDR3 nucleotides: TGTGCCAGCAGCTTAGCGCACAGAAACTATGGCTACACCTTC.

This chain links TRBV5-1 with TRBJ2-1; D ambiguous. Trimming pared 2 bases from V and 8 bases from J, leaving 5 bases between. The CDR3 is 11 residues long. CDR1 and CDR2 (germline): SGHRS, YFSETQ. The CDR3 sequence: CASSFGDEQFF. The CDR3, as DNA: TGCGCCAGCAGCTTCGGTGATGAGCAGTTCTTC.

Points on this clone: At one end the junction does not follow the germline gene, possibly because of a read error. This chain joins TRBV7-7 and TRBJ2-1; the D gene is possibly TRBD1 (6 bases). Germline loops: CDR1 SSHAT, CDR2 FNYEAQ (reference sequence). This CDR3 has 15 residues. CDR3 protein: CASSLAGGTYNEQFF. CDR3 bases: TGTGCTAGCAGCTTAGCTGGGGGCACCTACAATGAGCAGTTCTTC.

The chain joins TRBV18 to TRBJ2-1; perhaps TRBD2 as D (5 bases). V gave up 0 bases and J gave up 8 bases, with 8 bases separating them. Per germline, CDR1 KGHSH and CDR2 LQKENI. The CDR3 is made up of 13 amino acids. CDR3 in DNA: TGTGCCAGCTCACCACCTAGCGAGCATGAGCAGTTCTTC. The encoded protein is CASSPPSEHEQFF. Based on the CDR3 plus reference TRBV18 and TRBJ2-1, the full variable domain is NAGVMQNPRHLVRRRGQEARLRCSPMKGHSHVYWYRQLPEEGLKFMVYLQKENIIDESGMPKERFSAEFPKEGPSILRIQQVVRGDSAAYFCASSPPSEHEQFFGPGTRLTVL.

The rearrangement links TRBV27 to TRBJ2-1; TRBD2 matches 11 bases. This CDR3 spans 15 amino acids. Germline CDR1 reads MNHEY; CDR2 reads SMNVEV (reference sequence). V was clipped by 5 bases and J by 6 bases; unmatched bases: 6. CDR3 sequence: CASSPLAGVTNEQFF. CDR3 in DNA: TGTGCCAGCAGTCCACTAGCGGGAGTGACCAATGAGCAGTTCTTC.

The chain carries TRBV5-1 and TRBJ2-2; TRBD2 matches at 12 bases. Germline loops: CDR1 SGHRS, CDR2 YFSETQ. The CDR3 has 17 amino acids. V shed 3 bases, J shed 6 bases, and the junction held 9 bases outside the gene matches. CDR3 nucleotide sequence: TGCGCCAGCAGCTCGCCCCCTAGCGGGGGGGCCGCCGGGGAGCTGTTTTTT. This gives the protein CASSSPPSGGAAGELFF. Full variable domain (remainder filled in from reference TRBV5-1 and TRBJ2-2): KAGVTQTPRYLIKTRGQQVTLSCSPISGHRSVSWYQQTPGQGLQFLFEYFSETQRNKGNFPGRFSGRQFSNSRSEMNVSTLELGDSALYLCASSSPPSGGAAGELFFGEGSRLTVL.